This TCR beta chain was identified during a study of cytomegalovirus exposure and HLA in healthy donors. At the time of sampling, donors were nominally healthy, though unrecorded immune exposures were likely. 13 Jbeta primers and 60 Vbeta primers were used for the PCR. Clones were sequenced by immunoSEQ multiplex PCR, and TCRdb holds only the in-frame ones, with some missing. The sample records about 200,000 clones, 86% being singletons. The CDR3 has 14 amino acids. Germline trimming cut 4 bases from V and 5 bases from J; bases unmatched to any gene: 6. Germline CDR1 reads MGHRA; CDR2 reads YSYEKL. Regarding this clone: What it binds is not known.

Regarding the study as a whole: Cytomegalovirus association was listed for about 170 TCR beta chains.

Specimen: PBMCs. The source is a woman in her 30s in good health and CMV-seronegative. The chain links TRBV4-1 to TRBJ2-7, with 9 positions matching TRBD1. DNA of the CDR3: TGCGCCAGCAGCCTAGGGACAGGGCGGAACGAGCAGTACTTC. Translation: CASSLGTGRNEQYF.